The 4 T cell receptor beta chains below come from one sample, sequenced in a study of T-cell reconstitution after alpha-beta-depleted transplantation in children. Unique molecular identifiers were used in preparing the TCRbeta library. From the PCR reads, TCRdb called clonotypes with MiXCR, one entry per CDR3 protein. Of 150,000 to 200,000 distinct CDR3 sequences in the sample, 13% to 15% were seen once. The specimen comprised PBMCs from the stem cell graft donor, sampled from the stem cell graft. These receptors came from a human donor who donated a stem cell graft to a child with acute lymphoblastic leukemia.

This clonotype has a count of ten or more. The J gene is TRBJ2-3, the V gene TRBV20-1, with 8 bases fitting TRBD2. The CDR3 is 15 amino acids. CDR1 is DFQATT, CDR2 SNEGSKA, per germline (reference sequence). The V gene end was trimmed by 3 bases and the J gene end by 2 bases; junction bases not matched to a gene: 7. CDR3 protein: CSASSGEGTTDTQYF. The CDR3 bases are TGCAGTGCTAGTAGCGGGGAGGGGACCACAGATACGCAGTATTTT.

This clonotype has at least ten counts. The chain joins TRBV6-2 or TRBV6-3 to TRBJ2-1; D not certain. The germline V and J ends were trimmed by 7 bases and 2 bases, with 12 bases remaining between them. The CDR3 sequence is 14 residues long. CDR1 and CDR2 (germline): MNHEY, SVGEGT. This CDR3 is CASNGAGTYNEQFF. As DNA, the CDR3 is TGTGCCAGCAATGGCGCAGGCACCTACAATGAGCAGTTCTTC.

This clonotype was counted once. The chain carries TRBV11-2 and TRBJ2-4, with TRBD2 matching 7 bases. The J segment lost 1 base and the V segment lost 6 bases, leaving 9 bases of the junction unmatched. The CDR3 has 16 residues. Germline CDR1 SGHAT, CDR2 FQNNGV. The CDR3 reads CASRGGSYAAKNIQYF. Here the CDR3 DNA reads TGTGCCAGCAGGGGAGGGTCCTACGCGGCCAAAAACATTCAGTACTTC.

This clonotype was detected only a few times. The CDR3 spells CSGRTSGYNEQFF. DNA for the CDR3: TGCAGCGGCCGGACTAGCGGCTACAATGAGCAGTTCTTC. V is TRBV29-1 and J is TRBJ2-1, with 10 bases lining up with TRBD2. The CDR3 runs to 13 residues. J gave up 3 bases and V 7 bases, and 3 bases lay outside the gene matches. Germline V lookup: CDR1 SQVTM, CDR2 ANQGSEA.